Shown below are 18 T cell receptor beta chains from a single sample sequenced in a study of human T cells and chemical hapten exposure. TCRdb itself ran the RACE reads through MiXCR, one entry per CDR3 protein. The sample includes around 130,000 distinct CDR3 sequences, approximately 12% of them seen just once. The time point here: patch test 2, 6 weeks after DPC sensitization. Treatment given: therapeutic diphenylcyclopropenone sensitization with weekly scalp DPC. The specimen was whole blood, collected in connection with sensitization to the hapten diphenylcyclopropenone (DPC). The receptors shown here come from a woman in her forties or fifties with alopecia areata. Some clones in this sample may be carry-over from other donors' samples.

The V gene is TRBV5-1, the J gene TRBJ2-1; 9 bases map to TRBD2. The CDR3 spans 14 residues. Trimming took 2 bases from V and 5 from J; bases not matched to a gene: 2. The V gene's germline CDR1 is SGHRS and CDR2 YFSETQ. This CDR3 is CASSFQREDNEQFF. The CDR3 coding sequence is TGCGCCAGCAGCTTCCAGCGGGAGGACAATGAGCAGTTCTTC. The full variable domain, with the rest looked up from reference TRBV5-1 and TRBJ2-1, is KAGVTQTPRYLIKTRGQQVTLSCSPISGHRSVSWYQQTPGQGLQFLFEYFSETQRNKGNFPGRFSGRQFSNSRSEMNVSTLELGDSALYLCASSFQREDNEQFFGPGTRLTVL.

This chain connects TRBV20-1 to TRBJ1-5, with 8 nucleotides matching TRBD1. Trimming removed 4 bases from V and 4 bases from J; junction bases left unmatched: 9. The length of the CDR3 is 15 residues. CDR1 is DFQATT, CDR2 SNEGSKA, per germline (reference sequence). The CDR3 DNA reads TGCAGTGCTATCGGTCAGGGGGCAGAAAATCAGCCCCAGCATTTT. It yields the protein CSAIGQGAENQPQHF.

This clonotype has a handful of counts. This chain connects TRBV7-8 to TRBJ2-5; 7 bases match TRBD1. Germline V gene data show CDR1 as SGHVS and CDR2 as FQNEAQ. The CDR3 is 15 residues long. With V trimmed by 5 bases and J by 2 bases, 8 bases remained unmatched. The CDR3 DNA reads TGTGCCAGCAGCCCCCGGACAGGTCGTCAAGAGACCCAGTACTTC. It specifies CASSPRTGRQETQYF.

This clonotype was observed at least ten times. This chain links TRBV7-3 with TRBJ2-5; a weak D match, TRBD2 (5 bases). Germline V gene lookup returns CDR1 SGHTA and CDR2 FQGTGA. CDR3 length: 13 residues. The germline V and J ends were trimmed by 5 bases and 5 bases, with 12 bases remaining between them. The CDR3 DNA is TGTGCCAGCAGCGCGTCTAGCCGGGAGACCCAGTACTTC. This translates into CASSASSRETQYF.

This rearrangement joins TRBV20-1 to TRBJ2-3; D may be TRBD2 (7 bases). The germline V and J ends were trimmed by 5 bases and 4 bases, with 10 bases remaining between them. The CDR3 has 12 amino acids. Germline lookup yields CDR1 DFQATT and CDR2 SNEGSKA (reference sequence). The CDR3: CSAGGAADTQYF. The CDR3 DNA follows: TGCAGTGCTGGGGGGGCCGCAGATACGCAGTATTTT.

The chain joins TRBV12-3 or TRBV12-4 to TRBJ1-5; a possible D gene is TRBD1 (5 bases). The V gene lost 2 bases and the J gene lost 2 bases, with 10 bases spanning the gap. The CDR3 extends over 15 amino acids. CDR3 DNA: TGTGCCAGCAGTTTAAGGGGATCGGGCAATCAGCCCCAGCATTTT. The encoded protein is CASSLRGSGNQPQHF.

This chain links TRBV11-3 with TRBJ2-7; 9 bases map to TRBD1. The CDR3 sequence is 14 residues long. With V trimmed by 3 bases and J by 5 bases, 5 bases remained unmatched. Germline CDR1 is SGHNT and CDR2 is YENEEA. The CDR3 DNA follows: TGTGCCAGCAGCTTGGGACAGGGAAAACACGAGCAGTACTTC. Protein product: CASSLGQGKHEQYF.

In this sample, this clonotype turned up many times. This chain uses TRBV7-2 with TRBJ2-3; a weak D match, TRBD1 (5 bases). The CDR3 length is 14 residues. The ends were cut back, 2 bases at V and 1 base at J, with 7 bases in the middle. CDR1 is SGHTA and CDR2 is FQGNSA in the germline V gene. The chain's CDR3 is CASSLLRGTDTQYF. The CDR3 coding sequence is TGTGCCAGCAGCTTACTCAGGGGCACAGATACGCAGTATTTT.

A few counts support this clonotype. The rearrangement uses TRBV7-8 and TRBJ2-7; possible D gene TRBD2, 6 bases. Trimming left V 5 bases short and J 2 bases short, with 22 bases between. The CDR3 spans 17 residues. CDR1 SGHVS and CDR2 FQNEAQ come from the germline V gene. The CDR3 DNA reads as TGTGCCAGCAGCGATAGCCCCCTGCGGGACCTCACCTACGAGCAGTACTTC. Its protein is CASSDSPLRDLTYEQYF.

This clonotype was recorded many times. The chain's CDR3 is CASSLREVVAGRREKLFF. In nucleotides, the CDR3 is TGCGCCAGCAGCTTGCGGGAGGTGGTTGCGGGAAGAAGGGAAAAACTGTTTTTT. V gene TRBV5-1 combines with J gene TRBJ1-4; D not certain. The germline V gene encodes CDR1 SGHRS and CDR2 YFSETQ. There are 18 residues in the CDR3. V lost 1 base and J 8 bases, leaving 24 bases between the germline ends.

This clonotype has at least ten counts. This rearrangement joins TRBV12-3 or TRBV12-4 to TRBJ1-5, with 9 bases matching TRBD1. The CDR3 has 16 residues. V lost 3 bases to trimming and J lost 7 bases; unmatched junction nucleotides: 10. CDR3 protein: CASSFELGQGAQPQHF. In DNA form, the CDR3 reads TGTGCCAGCAGTTTTGAGCTGGGACAGGGTGCCCAGCCCCAGCATTTT.

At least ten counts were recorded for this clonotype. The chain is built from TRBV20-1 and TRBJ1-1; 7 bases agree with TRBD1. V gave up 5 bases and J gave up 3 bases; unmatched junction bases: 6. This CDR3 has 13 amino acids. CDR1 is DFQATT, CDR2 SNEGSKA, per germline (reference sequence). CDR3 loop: CSAPQGFYTEAFF. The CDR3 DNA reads TGCAGTGCTCCACAGGGGTTCTACACTGAAGCTTTCTTT.

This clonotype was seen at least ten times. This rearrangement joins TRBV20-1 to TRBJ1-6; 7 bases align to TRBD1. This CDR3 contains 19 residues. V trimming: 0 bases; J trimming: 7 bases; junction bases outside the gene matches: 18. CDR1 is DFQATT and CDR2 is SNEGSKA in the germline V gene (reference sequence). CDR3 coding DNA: TGCAGTGCTAGAGATATGGCTCGGGCAGGTATAGGGGGCAATTCACCCCTCCACTTT. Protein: CSARDMARAGIGGNSPLHF.

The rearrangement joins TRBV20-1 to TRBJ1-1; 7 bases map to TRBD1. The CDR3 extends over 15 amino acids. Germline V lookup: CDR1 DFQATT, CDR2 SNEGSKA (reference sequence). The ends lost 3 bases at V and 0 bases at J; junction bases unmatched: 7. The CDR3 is CSASPRQGMNTEAFF. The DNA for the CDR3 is TGCAGTGCTAGCCCCCGACAGGGAATGAACACTGAAGCTTTCTTT.

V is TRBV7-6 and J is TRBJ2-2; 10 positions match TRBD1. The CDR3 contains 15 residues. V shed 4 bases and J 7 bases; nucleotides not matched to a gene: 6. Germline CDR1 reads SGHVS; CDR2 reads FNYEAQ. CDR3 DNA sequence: TGTGCCAGCAGCTCGGTACGGGACAGGGGCGGGGAGCTGTTTTTT. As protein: CASSSVRDRGGELFF.

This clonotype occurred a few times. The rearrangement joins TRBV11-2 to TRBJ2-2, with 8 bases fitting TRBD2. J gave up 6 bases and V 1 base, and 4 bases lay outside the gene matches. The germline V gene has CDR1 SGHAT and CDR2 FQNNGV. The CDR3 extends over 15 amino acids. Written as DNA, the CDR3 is TGTGCCAGCAGCTTAGTAGCGGGAAGCGCCGGGGAGCTGTTTTTT. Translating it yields CASSLVAGSAGELFF. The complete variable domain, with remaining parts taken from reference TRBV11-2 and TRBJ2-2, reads EAGVAQSPRYKIIEKRQSVAFWCNPISGHATLYWYQQILGQGPKLLIQFQNNGVVDDSQLPKDRFSAERLKGVDSTLKIQPAKLEDSAVYLCASSLVAGSAGELFFGEGSRLTVL.

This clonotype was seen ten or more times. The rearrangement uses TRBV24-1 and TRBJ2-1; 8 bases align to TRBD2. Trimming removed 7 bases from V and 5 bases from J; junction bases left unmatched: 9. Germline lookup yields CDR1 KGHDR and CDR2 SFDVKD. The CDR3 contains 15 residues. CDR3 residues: CATRSREGLNNEQFF. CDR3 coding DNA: TGTGCCACCAGGTCTCGGGAGGGCCTGAACAATGAGCAGTTCTTC.

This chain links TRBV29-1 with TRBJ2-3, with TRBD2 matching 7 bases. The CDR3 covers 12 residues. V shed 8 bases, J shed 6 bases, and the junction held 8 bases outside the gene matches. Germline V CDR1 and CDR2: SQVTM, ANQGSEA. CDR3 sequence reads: CSLGTTRDTQYF. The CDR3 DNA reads TGCAGCCTAGGGACTACCCGGGATACGCAGTATTTT.